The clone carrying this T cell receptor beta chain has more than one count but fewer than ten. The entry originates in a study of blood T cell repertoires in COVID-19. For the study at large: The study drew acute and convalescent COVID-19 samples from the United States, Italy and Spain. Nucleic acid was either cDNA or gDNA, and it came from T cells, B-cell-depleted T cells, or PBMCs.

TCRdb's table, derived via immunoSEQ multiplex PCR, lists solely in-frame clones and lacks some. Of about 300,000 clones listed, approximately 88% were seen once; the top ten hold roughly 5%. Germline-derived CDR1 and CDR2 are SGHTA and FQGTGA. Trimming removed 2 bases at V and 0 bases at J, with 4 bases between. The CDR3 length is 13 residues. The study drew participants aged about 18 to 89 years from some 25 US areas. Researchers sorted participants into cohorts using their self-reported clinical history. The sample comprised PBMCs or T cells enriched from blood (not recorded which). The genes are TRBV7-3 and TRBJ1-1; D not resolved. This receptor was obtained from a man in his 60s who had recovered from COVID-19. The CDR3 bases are TGTGCCAGCAGCTTATTTATGAACACTGAAGCTTTCTTT. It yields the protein CASSLFMNTEAFF.